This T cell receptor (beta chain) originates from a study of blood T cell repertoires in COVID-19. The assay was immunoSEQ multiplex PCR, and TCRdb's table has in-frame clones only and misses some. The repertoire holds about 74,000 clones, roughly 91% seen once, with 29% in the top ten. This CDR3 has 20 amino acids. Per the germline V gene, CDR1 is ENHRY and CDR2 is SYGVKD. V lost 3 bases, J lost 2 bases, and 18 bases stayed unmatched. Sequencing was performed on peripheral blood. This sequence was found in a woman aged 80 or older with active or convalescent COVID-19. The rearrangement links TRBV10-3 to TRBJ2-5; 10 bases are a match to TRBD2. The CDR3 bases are TGTGCCATCAGTGACCTCTTAGGTGGCAAGCGGGGGGGTACACAAGAGACCCAGTACTTC. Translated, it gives CAISDLLGGKRGGTQETQYF.